This T cell receptor beta chain originates from a study of blood T cell repertoires in COVID-19. In the study overall: Acute and convalescent COVID-19 specimens originated in the United States, Italy and Spain. In each case, the material was cDNA or gDNA derived from T cells, B-cell-depleted T cells, or PBMCs.

The CDR3 is 15 amino acids. The germline CDR1 and CDR2 sequences are SGHNT and YENEEA. Trimming cost V 5 bases and J 6 bases; bases outside gene matches: 5. In the original processing: The authors estimated nucleated cell counts from reference gene primer amplification. The repertoire was sequenced with immunoSEQ multiplex PCR; TCRdb's copy has only in-frame clones and lacks some. V, J and clone size are taken as reported in that table, and D and trimming were inferred from the DNA itself. The sample yields 95,000 to 150,000 clones, approximately 88% seen once. Sequencing was done on a sample of peripheral blood. The clonotype comes from a man aged 45-65 years with acute or convalescent COVID-19. The rearrangement joins TRBV11-3 to TRBJ2-1; TRBD2 matches 12 bases. The CDR3 coding sequence is TGTGCCAGCAGCAAGGCGGGACTAGCGGGCAATGAGCAGTTCTTC. Its protein is CASSKAGLAGNEQFF.